The 12 T cell receptor beta chains below all came from one sample that was sequenced in a study of blood T cell repertoires in COVID-19 (dated by TCRdb to the early 2020s). Library method: the immunoSEQ multiplex PCR assay. The immuneACCESS repertoire file appears here via TCRdb, limited to in-frame rearrangements. These files lack a portion of the clones; in checked studies, under half of the deficit traces to unresolved V genes, and the cause of the others is not known. The sample yields 150,000 to 200,000 clones; roughly 89% were counted once. The leading ten clones occupy 12% of the sample. The sample comprised peripheral blood. These receptors all stem from a woman in her 70s with COVID-19, enrolled during active disease.

This sequence joins TRBV12-3 or TRBV12-4 and TRBJ1-5; D remains ambiguous. This CDR3 is 13 amino acids long. Between the trimmed V and J ends, which lost 2 bases and 9 bases, there was a span of 11 bases. CDR3 sequence (DNA): TGTGCCAGCAGTTTAAATCTCCCTTGGCCCCAGCATTTT. Translation gives CASSLNLPWPQHF.

The rearrangement uses TRBV7-6 and TRBJ2-1; D gene uncertain. Trimming took off 2 bases at V and 0 bases at J, with 11 bases between the two ends. The V gene's germline CDR1 is SGHVS and CDR2 FNYEAQ. This CDR3 is 16 amino acids long. The chain's CDR3 is CASSLRRPSSYNEQFF. The CDR3 DNA reads as TGTGCCAGCAGCTTAAGGCGGCCGAGCTCCTACAATGAGCAGTTCTTC.

The CDR3 coding sequence is TGTGCCAGCAGCCAAGTAGACTCGCAAGAGACCCAGTACTTC. It is translated as CASSQVDSQETQYF. The J gene is TRBJ2-5, the V gene TRBV4-2, with D uncertain. The V end lost 1 base, the J end lost 2 bases, and 8 bases lay between the germline ends. Per germline, CDR1 LGHNA and CDR2 YNFKEQ. The CDR3 runs to 14 residues.

The chain combines TRBV19 with TRBJ2-7; D might be TRBD2 (7 bases). Germline CDR1 and CDR2: LNHDA and SQIVND (reference sequence). The V end lost 5 bases, the J end lost 3 bases, and 17 bases lay between the germline ends. The CDR3 consists of 15 residues. The CDR3 bases are TGTGCCAGTAGTCCGCCCCGGGGGGCTGGCTACGAGCAGTACTTC. Translating it yields CASSPPRGAGYEQYF.

The rearrangement uses TRBV6-5 and TRBJ2-7; tentatively, D is TRBD1 (6 bases). The CDR3 has 14 residues. Germline V gene data show CDR1 as MNHEY and CDR2 as SVGAGI. V lost 5 bases and J 3 bases, leaving 14 bases between the germline ends. The CDR3 bases are TGTGCCAGCAGTCCGGACGACAGGAGCTACGAGCAGTACTTC. Translation gives CASSPDDRSYEQYF.

The chain is built from TRBV5-1 and TRBJ2-1; 8 bases are a match to TRBD2. Germline CDR1 is SGHRS and CDR2 is YFSETQ. The V and J ends lost 2 bases and 10 bases, in that order; junction bases with no gene match: 8. The CDR3 runs to 14 residues. The CDR3 DNA reads TGCGCCAGCAGCTTCGGCAGGACGGGAGGGGAGCAGTTCTTC. Translated, it gives CASSFGRTGGEQFF.

V and J are TRBV14 and TRBJ2-7, with D possibly TRBD2 on 6 matching bases. CDR3 length equals 13 residues. Trimming stripped 3 bases from V and 6 bases from J, with 12 bases between. Germline lookup yields CDR1 SGHDN and CDR2 FVKESK. The CDR3 reads CASSHGGLAEQYF. The CDR3 region has the DNA TGTGCCAGCAGCCATGGGGGGTTAGCCGAGCAGTACTTC.

This clone has more than one count but fewer than ten. This sequence joins TRBV19 and TRBJ1-4; no reliable D call. Trimming pared 6 bases from V and 6 bases from J, leaving 14 bases between. The germline CDR1 and CDR2 sequences are LNHDA and SQIVND (reference sequence). The CDR3 sequence is 14 residues long. The CDR3 coding sequence is TGTGCCAGTAGACGACAAAACGGGGATGAAAAACTGTTTTTT. Protein: CASRRQNGDEKLFF.

The rearrangement uses TRBV27 and TRBJ2-7; no definite D call. Looked up from germline, CDR1 is MNHEY and CDR2 is SMNVEV (reference sequence). V shed 5 bases and J shed 5 bases, with 19 bases lying between them. This CDR3 comprises 15 residues. CDR3 sequence reads: CASSLGTNAMNEQYF. The CDR3, as DNA: TGTGCCAGCAGTCTAGGAACGAACGCTATGAACGAGCAGTACTTC.

The chain employs TRBV3-1 (or the pseudogene TRBV3-2) and TRBJ2-7, with unresolved D. This CDR3 comprises 12 residues. Germline-derived CDR1 and CDR2 are LGHDT and YNNKEL (reference sequence). The V and J ends lost 1 base and 5 bases respectively, with 6 bases between them. The CDR3 region is CASSQVLHEQYF. The CDR3, as DNA: TGTGCCAGCAGCCAAGTACTACACGAGCAGTACTTC.

This chain links TRBV9 with TRBJ1-2; D gene ambiguous. The length of the CDR3 is 14 residues. With 3 bases removed from V and 2 bases from J, the gap between germline ends came to 11 bases. Germline values: CDR1 SGDLS, CDR2 YYNGEE. The CDR3, as DNA: TGTGCCAGCAGCGCGCATGGGCAAAACTATGGCTACACCTTC. It yields the protein CASSAHGQNYGYTF. The full variable domain, its missing parts supplied by reference TRBV9 and TRBJ1-2, is DSGVTQTPKHLITATGQRVTLRCSPRSGDLSVYWYQQSLDQGLQFLIQYYNGEERAKGNILERFSAQQFPDLHSELNLSSLELGDSALYFCASSAHGQNYGYTFGSGTRLTVV.

This clone has more than one count but fewer than ten. The J gene is TRBJ1-2, the V gene TRBV30; perhaps TRBD1 as D (5 bases). This CDR3 contains 10 residues. Trimming pared 6 bases from V and 7 bases from J, leaving 9 bases between. The germline CDR1 and CDR2 sequences are GTSNPN and SVGIG (reference sequence). The CDR3 sequence is CACMGLGYTF. CDR3 DNA: TGTGCCTGCATGGGGCTTGGCTACACCTTC.